A selection of T cell receptor beta chains follows, all from one sample in a study of blood T cell repertoires in COVID-19. Repertoires were generated with immunoSEQ multiplex PCR, while TCRdb's copy carries only in-frame clones and drops some. The sample carries about 69,000 clones, over 75% recorded once. Sequenced sample: peripheral blood. The origin of the receptors is a man older than 75 with acute or convalescent COVID-19. The CDR3 runs from the conserved cysteine through the conserved F or W.

v_call	j_call	cdr3_aa
TRBV2	TRBJ1-5	CASSSGGGPQHF
TRBV6-5	TRBJ1-1	CASSYTGQVNTEAFF
TRBV19	TRBJ2-2	CASSITGLSNTGELFF
TRBV3-1/TRBV3-2	TRBJ1-6	CASSPHRINSPLHF
TRBV10-1	TRBJ2-1	CASSRDLQNEQFF
TRBV5-1	TRBJ2-5	CASSKTSGKRETQYF
TRBV11-2	TRBJ2-1	CASSLYPSGKSSYNEQFF
TRBV6-4	TRBJ2-1	CASSSGTGVNEQFF
TRBV7-2	TRBJ2-7	CASSQAGVPYEQYF
TRBV6-5	TRBJ1-1	CASPGGVHNTEAFF
TRBV11-2	TRBJ2-1	CASSHRDNEQFF
TRBV7-7	TRBJ2-1	CASSPMLGAGGSYNEQFF
TRBV12-3/TRBV12-4	TRBJ1-1	CASSLFGQGEAFF
TRBV19	TRBJ1-5	CASSIVDPGRNQPQHF
TRBV27	TRBJ2-1	CASSIQGVDEQFF
TRBV4-2	TRBJ2-1	CASSQGAAGGRADEQFF
TRBV4-2	TRBJ2-7	CASSRGGTSGSYEQYF
TRBV21-1	TRBJ1-2	CASSPGPTGGDGYTF
TRBV7-8	TRBJ2-5	CASSSTRLAGHETQYF
TRBV27	TRBJ1-1	CASSLDNRGLNTEAFF
TRBV5-6	TRBJ1-1	CASSLGRGARYTEAFF
TRBV24-1	TRBJ2-2	CATSDVRGQGITGELFF